Each of the 18 T cell receptor beta chains below was sequenced from the same sample in a study of shared clonotypes between healthy human individuals (dated by TCRdb to 2020 to 2021). Library generation was performed with the immunoSEQ multiplex PCR assay. In its TCRdb copy, this immuneACCESS table keeps in-frame sequences only and misses some clones. Where compared with another copy, unresolved V genes explain less than half of these, and the others have no known cause. Recorded for this sample are some 680,000 clones; less than 80% of them occurred a single time. The ten most abundant clones make up around 2% of the sample. The sample taken for sequencing was memory CD4+ T cells sorted from blood. Read against the paper, the sample's cell subset or site label means: CD45RA-negative fraction. These receptors came from a woman between 25 and 40 years old in good health.

As to this clone: The junction departs from germline at one end; a sequencing error may be responsible. The rearrangement links TRBV28 to TRBJ2-7; D may match TRBD1 or TRBD2 (6 bases each). The CDR3 length is 14 residues. Germline V gene data show CDR1 as MDHEN and CDR2 as SYDVKM. For the CDR3, the DNA is TGTGCCAGCAATTTAGGGGGGAGCTCCTACGAGCAGTACTTC. Translation: CASNLGGSSYEQYF.

The rearrangement uses TRBV5-6 and TRBJ1-1; D gene ambiguous. Trimming shortened V by 4 bases and J by 0 bases, and 19 bases separated the two germline ends. CDR3 length: 17 residues. Germline V gene data show CDR1 as SGHDT and CDR2 as YYEEEE. CDR3 DNA sequence: TGTGCCAGCAGCCGGGGTGTCGTTACACTCATGAACACTGAAGCTTTCTTT. This gives the protein CASSRGVVTLMNTEAFF.

This clone was observed a handful of times. The chain combines TRBV27 with TRBJ2-2; no clear D. Germline values: CDR1 MNHEY, CDR2 SMNVEV (reference sequence). V was cut by 5 bases and J by 9 bases, with 13 bases left in between. The CDR3 runs to 13 residues. In DNA, the CDR3 is TGTGCCAGCAGTGGTCTGGGAAACCGGGAGCTGTTTTTT. It translates to CASSGLGNRELFF.

This chain uses TRBV6-5 with TRBJ2-7; a possible D gene is TRBD1 (6 bases). Germline V gene lookup returns CDR1 MNHEY and CDR2 SVGAGI. The V end was cut by 6 bases, the J end by 2 bases, with 14 bases between. The CDR3 contains 14 residues. This chain's CDR3 is CASRKGQSTYEQYF. Written as DNA, the CDR3 is TGTGCCAGCAGGAAAGGACAGTCAACCTACGAGCAGTACTTC.

This clone was detected only once. This rearrangement joins TRBV19 to TRBJ2-7, with 8 nucleotides matching TRBD2. This CDR3 contains 15 residues. V shed 3 bases and J 5 bases; nucleotides not matched to a gene: 9. Germline V CDR1 and CDR2: LNHDA, SQIVND (reference sequence). This CDR3 is CASSMAQRETHEQYF. The CDR3 coding sequence is TGTGCCAGTAGTATGGCCCAGCGGGAGACTCACGAGCAGTACTTC.

This chain uses TRBV28 with TRBJ1-4; 8 positions match TRBD1. The CDR3 spans 15 residues. Germline assignment: CDR1 MDHEN and CDR2 SYDVKM. Trimming took 1 base from V and 8 from J; bases not matched to a gene: 6. CDR3 in amino acids: CASSLSGTGLEKLFF. The CDR3 DNA is TGTGCCAGCAGTTTATCCGGGACAGGCCTGGAAAAACTGTTTTTT.

The chain couples TRBV7-9 to TRBJ2-1, with TRBD1 as a possible D gene (6 bases). Germline V gene sequence: CDR1 SEHNR, CDR2 FQNEAQ (reference sequence). The CDR3 runs 14 residues. Trimming took 4 bases from V and 7 from J, leaving 14 bases between them. The DNA of the CDR3 is TGTGCCAGCAGCTCCCCTGACAGGCGGAATGAGCAGTTCTTC. This encodes CASSSPDRRNEQFF.

The V call is TRBV20-1, the J call TRBJ1-2; no clear D gene. V dropped 7 bases and J dropped 7 bases, with 13 bases sitting between them. CDR3 size: 11 residues. Germline values: CDR1 DFQATT, CDR2 SNEGSKA (reference sequence). CDR3 in amino acids: CSDVRAVGYTF. In DNA form, the CDR3 reads TGCAGTGACGTGAGGGCGGTTGGCTACACCTTC.

The chain combines TRBV2 with TRBJ2-5; unclear D gene. Trimming cost V 5 bases and J 0 bases, with 7 bases left between them. Germline V gene data show CDR1 as SNHLY and CDR2 as FYNNEI. The CDR3 is made up of 13 amino acids. CDR3 DNA: TGTGCCAGCAGTCTAGGACACCAAGAGACCCAGTACTTC. Its protein is CASSLGHQETQYF.

V gene TRBV18 combines with J gene TRBJ1-1; 7 bases fit TRBD1. This CDR3 has 15 residues. V lost 1 base and J lost 0; bases outside the gene matches: 2. Germline CDR1 is KGHSH and CDR2 is LQKENI. CDR3 DNA: TGTGCCAGCTCACCACAGGGGGCGGTGAACACTGAAGCTTTCTTT. Amino acids: CASSPQGAVNTEAFF.

The chain carries TRBV5-1 and TRBJ2-7, with 9 bases identical to TRBD1. V was clipped by 8 bases and J by 0 bases; unmatched bases: 3. Germline lookup yields CDR1 SGHRS and CDR2 YFSETQ. This CDR3 is 13 amino acids long. CDR3 sequence reads: CASGTGFSYEQYF. The CDR3 DNA follows: TGCGCCAGTGGGACAGGGTTCTCCTACGAGCAGTACTTC.

V and J are TRBV5-1 and TRBJ2-7; 9 bases are shared with TRBD2. In germline, CDR1 is SGHRS, CDR2 YFSETQ. V dropped 6 bases and J dropped 2; count of bases not matched to a gene: 6. The CDR3 covers 14 residues. CDR3 sequence reads: CASTEGLAPYEQYF. The CDR3 region has the DNA TGCGCCAGCACCGAGGGACTAGCCCCCTACGAGCAGTACTTC.

The V call is TRBV28, the J call TRBJ2-7; D call uncertain. This CDR3 region has 11 residues. CDR1 and CDR2 (germline): MDHEN, SYDVKM. Trimming cost V 4 bases and J 5 bases, with 6 bases left between them. DNA of the CDR3: TGTGCCAGCAGTTACATGGACGAGCAGTACTTC. This translates into CASSYMDEQYF.

CDR3 nucleotides: TGTGCCAGCAGTGGGACAGGGGGCTACAATGAGCAGTTCTTC. Amino acids: CASSGTGGYNEQFF. The chain combines TRBV2 with TRBJ2-1; 10 bases match TRBD1. Germline lookup yields CDR1 SNHLY and CDR2 FYNNEI. With V trimmed by 4 bases and J by 3 bases, 0 bases remained unmatched. This CDR3 contains 14 residues.

V is TRBV10-2 and J is TRBJ2-7; D not certain. The V gene lost 0 bases and the J gene lost 6 bases, with 9 bases spanning the gap. The CDR3 contains 13 residues. The V gene's germline CDR1 is WSHSY and CDR2 SAAADI. The CDR3 sequence is CASSESTGTEQYF. In DNA, the CDR3 is TGCGCCAGCAGTGAGTCGACGGGTACCGAGCAGTACTTC.

V usage is TRBV7-9 and J usage is TRBJ2-1; TRBD2 matches 10 bases. The ends lost 3 bases at V and 3 bases at J; junction bases unmatched: 14. This CDR3 has 19 residues. The germline V gene has CDR1 SEHNR and CDR2 FQNEAQ (reference sequence). The CDR3 reads CASSLSAGGPSWFYNEQFF. In DNA, the CDR3 is TGTGCCAGCAGCTTGTCAGCGGGAGGGCCCTCATGGTTCTACAATGAGCAGTTCTTC. Together with reference TRBV7-9 and TRBJ2-1, the CDR3 gives the full variable domain: DTGVSQNPRHKITKRGQNVTFRCDPISEHNRLYWYRQTLGQGPEFLTYFQNEAQLEKSRLLSDRFSAERPKGSFSTLEIQRTEQGDSAMYLCASSLSAGGPSWFYNEQFFGPGTRLTVL.

V gene TRBV19 combines with J gene TRBJ2-6, with a possible D match to TRBD1 (6 bases). The CDR3 is made up of 18 amino acids. The V end was cut by 5 bases, the J end by 4 bases, with 21 bases between. From germline, CDR1 is LNHDA and CDR2 SQIVND (reference sequence). CDR3 DNA: TGTGCCAGTAGTCTACCCGGGCTACAGGGTGCGGGGGCCAACGTCCTGACTTTC. Translating it yields CASSLPGLQGAGANVLTF.

This sequence joins TRBV6-4 and TRBJ2-3; 7 bases map to TRBD2. From germline, CDR1 is MRHNA and CDR2 SNTAGT. With 2 bases clipped from V and 1 base from J, the junction kept 3 bases outside the gene matches. The CDR3 consists of 15 residues. The CDR3 DNA is TGTGCCAGCAGTGACGGGGCGGGAGGCACAGATACGCAGTATTTT. Translating it yields CASSDGAGGTDTQYF.